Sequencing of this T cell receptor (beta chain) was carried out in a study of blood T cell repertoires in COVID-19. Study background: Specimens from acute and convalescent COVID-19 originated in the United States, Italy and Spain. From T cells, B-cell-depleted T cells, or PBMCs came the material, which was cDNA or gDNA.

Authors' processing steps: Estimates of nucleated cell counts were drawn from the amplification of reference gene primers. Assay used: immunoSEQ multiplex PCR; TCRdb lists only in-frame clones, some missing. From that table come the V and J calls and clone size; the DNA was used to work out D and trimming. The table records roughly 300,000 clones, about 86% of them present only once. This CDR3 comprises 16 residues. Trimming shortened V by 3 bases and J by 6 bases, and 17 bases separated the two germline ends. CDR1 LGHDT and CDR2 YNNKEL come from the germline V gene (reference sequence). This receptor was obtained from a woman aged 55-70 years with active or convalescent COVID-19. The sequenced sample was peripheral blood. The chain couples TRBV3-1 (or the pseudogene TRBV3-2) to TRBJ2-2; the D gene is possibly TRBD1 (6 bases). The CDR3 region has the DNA TGTGCCAGCAGCCACTGGAACAGGGAGTGGTCCGGGGAGCTGTTTTTT. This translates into CASSHWNREWSGELFF.